This T cell receptor beta chain comes out of a study of blood T cell repertoires in COVID-19. Study context: The cDNA or gDNA used as material had been derived from T cells, B-cell-depleted T cells, or PBMCs.

The length of the CDR3 is 14 residues. TCRdb's copy holds only in-frame clones and misses some; the assay was immunoSEQ multiplex PCR. The data show under 500,000 clones, with around 90% seen just once and over 1.5% held by the top ten. Participant ages covered roughly 18 to 89 years across 24 US areas. This clonotype originated in a woman aged 18-30 years with acute COVID-19. The sample was PBMCs or T cells enriched from blood (not recorded which). The genes are TRBV12-2 and TRBJ2-5; the table's TRBD1 call for D was not verified on the DNA. TRBV12-2 is a pseudogene. The CDR3 DNA reads TGTGCAAGTCGCGTACAGGGGGGGAGAGAGACCCAGTACTTC. Translating it yields CASRVQGGRETQYF.